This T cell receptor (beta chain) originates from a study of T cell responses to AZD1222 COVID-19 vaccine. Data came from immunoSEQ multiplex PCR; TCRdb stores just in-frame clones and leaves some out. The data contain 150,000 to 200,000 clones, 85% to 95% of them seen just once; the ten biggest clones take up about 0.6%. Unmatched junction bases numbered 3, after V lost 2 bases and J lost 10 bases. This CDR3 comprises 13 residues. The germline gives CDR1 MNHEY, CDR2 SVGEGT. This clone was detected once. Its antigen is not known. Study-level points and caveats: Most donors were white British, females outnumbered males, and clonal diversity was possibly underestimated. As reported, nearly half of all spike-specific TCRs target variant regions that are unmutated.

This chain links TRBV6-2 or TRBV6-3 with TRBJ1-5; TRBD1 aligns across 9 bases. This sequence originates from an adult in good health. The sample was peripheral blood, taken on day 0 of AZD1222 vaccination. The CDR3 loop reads CASSYGGQGPQHF. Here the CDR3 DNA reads TGTGCCAGCAGTTACGGGGGACAGGGCCCCCAGCATTTT.